The sequence of this T cell receptor beta chain was determined in a study of CD8 T cells in ankylosing spondylitis. Points from the study as a whole: Apparently characteristic of ankylosing spondylitis blood was a TCR beta motif (eight highly homologous variants). Reactive arthritis synovial fluid and blood previously showed some of these motif variants. Matched ankylosing spondylitis synovial fluid reportedly contained a significantly enriched population of disease-linked clones.

With molecular barcodes, quantitative 5'-RACE was used to make the TCR beta libraries. TCRdb recomputed calls from the 5' RACE reads with MiXCR, one row per CDR3 protein. The table includes some 700,000 distinct CDR3 sequences, 15% to 20% detected once. In germline, CDR1 is PRHDT, CDR2 FYEKMQ (reference sequence). Trimming removed 5 bases from V and 7 bases from J; junction bases left unmatched: 12. The CDR3 runs to 17 residues. Note on this clonotype: Antigen: not known.

The sample was blood, either unsorted or a sorted T cell fraction (not recorded which). The clonotype comes from a male donor with ankylosing spondylitis. The genes are TRBV13 and TRBJ2-1, with TRBD2 matching over 12 bases. For the CDR3, the DNA is TGTGCCAGCAGCCCAGGTCCCCTAGCGGGGGGGCAGAATGAGCAGTTCTTC. It codes for CASSPGPLAGGQNEQFF.